These 13 T cell receptor beta chains were all obtained from the same sample, sequenced in a study of cytomegalovirus exposure and HLA in healthy donors (dated by TCRdb to 2015 to 2018). The library was produced with the immunoSEQ multiplex PCR assay. For the multiplex PCR, a mixture combining 60 forward primers for TCR Vbeta segments and 13 reverse primers for TCR Jbeta segments was used. TCRdb took this table from immuneACCESS and kept in-frame rearrangements with V and J called. Such tables lack part of the clones; where checked against another copy, unresolved V genes explain under half of the gap, and the rest is unexplained. The sample profile shows 150,000 to 200,000 clones; around 82% of them were found once. The ten top clones hold more than 1.5% of the sample. Sequencing used PBMCs. The receptors originated from a man in his late teens or twenties in good health and CMV-seronegative.

The chain couples TRBV4-3 to TRBJ2-7, with 7 nucleotides matching TRBD2. Germline values: CDR1 LGHNA, CDR2 YSLEER. V shed 6 bases, J shed 5 bases, and the junction held 10 bases outside the gene matches. There are 14 residues in the CDR3. The CDR3 DNA is TGCGCCAGCAGTAGTACTAGCGAATTCCACGAGCAGTACTTC. Translated: CASSSTSEFHEQYF.

The chain has TRBV29-1 and TRBJ2-1; 8 nucleotides align to TRBD1. V trimming: 3 bases; J trimming: 5 bases; junction bases outside the gene matches: 12. CDR3 length: 16 residues. Per the germline V gene, CDR1 is SQVTM and CDR2 is ANQGSEA. The CDR3 nucleotides read TGCAGCGTTGAGAAATATGGACAGGGCTCGGACAATGAGCAGTTCTTC. This encodes CSVEKYGQGSDNEQFF.

A single count supports this clone. V is TRBV2 and J is TRBJ2-1; the match to TRBD2 covers 7 bases. Germline CDR1 SNHLY, CDR2 FYNNEI. The CDR3 runs to 16 residues. V trimming: 3 bases; J trimming: 6 bases; junction bases outside the gene matches: 11. The CDR3 here is CASSDPRGRGANEQFF. CDR3 in DNA: TGTGCCAGCAGTGACCCCCGCGGGAGAGGGGCCAATGAGCAGTTCTTC.

This chain uses TRBV7-2 with TRBJ2-3, with 14 bases fitting TRBD2. The length of the CDR3 is 19 residues. The V gene's germline CDR1 is SGHTA and CDR2 FQGNSA. V dropped 3 bases and J dropped 0; count of bases not matched to a gene: 8. The CDR3 DNA sequence: TGTGCCAGCAGCTTGGATCGACTAGCGGGAGGGCCTAGCACAGATACGCAGTATTTT. Residues: CASSLDRLAGGPSTDTQYF.

The genes are TRBV18 and TRBJ1-2; 7 bases are a match to TRBD1. The CDR3 is 13 amino acids. The V gene's germline CDR1 is KGHSH and CDR2 LQKENI. V shed 3 bases, J shed 5 bases, and the junction held 3 bases outside the gene matches. This chain's CDR3 is CASSPDRAYGYTF. CDR3 in DNA: TGTGCCAGCTCACCCGACAGGGCGTATGGCTACACCTTC. Using reference TRBV18 and TRBJ1-2 for the parts outside the CDR3, the full variable domain is NAGVMQNPRHLVRRRGQEARLRCSPMKGHSHVYWYRQLPEEGLKFMVYLQKENIIDESGMPKERFSAEFPKEGPSILRIQQVVRGDSAAYFCASSPDRAYGYTFGSGTRLTVV.

This clone came up once. The V call is TRBV6-1, the J call TRBJ2-7; 8 bases agree with TRBD1. The germline V gene encodes CDR1 MNHNS and CDR2 SASEGT. Trimming took 10 bases from V and 7 from J; bases not matched to a gene: 12. The CDR3 runs to 13 residues. For the CDR3, the DNA is TGTGCCACCGGAGGAGCAGGGGGCTGGGAGCAGTACTTC. It specifies CATGGAGGWEQYF.

The rearrangement uses TRBV10-3 and TRBJ2-3, with 8 bases identical to TRBD1. This CDR3 spans 17 amino acids. The junction had 15 bases not matched to a gene; V was cut back by 4 bases and J by 6 bases. CDR1 and CDR2 from the germline V gene are ENHRY and SYGVKD. The CDR3 sequence is CAISAPSGTGNRDTQYF. The CDR3 nucleotides are TGTGCCATCAGTGCCCCTTCCGGGACAGGAAACCGGGATACGCAGTATTTT.

The chain combines TRBV5-1 with TRBJ1-1; D not certain. Trimming took off 4 bases at V and 3 bases at J, with 16 bases between the two ends. The CDR3 sequence is 15 residues long. Germline lookup yields CDR1 SGHRS and CDR2 YFSETQ. This CDR3 reads CASSPRTGSDTEAFF. Written as DNA, the CDR3 is TGCGCCAGCAGCCCTAGGACGGGGTCGGACACTGAAGCTTTCTTT. The whole variable domain, filled in from reference TRBV5-1 and TRBJ1-1, reads KAGVTQTPRYLIKTRGQQVTLSCSPISGHRSVSWYQQTPGQGLQFLFEYFSETQRNKGNFPGRFSGRQFSNSRSEMNVSTLELGDSALYLCASSPRTGSDTEAFFGQGTRLTVV.

V gene TRBV11-2 combines with J gene TRBJ2-2; 7 bases match TRBD2. The V segment lost 1 base and the J segment 4 bases; nucleotides outside the gene matches: 6. The germline V gene has CDR1 SGHAT and CDR2 FQNNGV. This CDR3 spans 16 amino acids. DNA for the CDR3: TGTGCCAGCAGCTTAGCGGCAGCGGGGATCACCGGGGAGCTGTTTTTT. It specifies CASSLAAAGITGELFF.

The chain employs TRBV6-6 and TRBJ1-5; 8 bases align to TRBD1. The CDR3 spans 13 residues. Germline V gene sequence: CDR1 MNHNY, CDR2 SVGAGI (reference sequence). V gave up 7 bases and J gave up 10 bases; unmatched junction bases: 9. The CDR3 sequence is CASTPTGDIPQHF. The CDR3, as DNA: TGTGCCAGCACCCCGACAGGGGATATCCCCCAGCATTTT.

This chain uses TRBV7-9 with TRBJ2-5, with D unclear. CDR3 length equals 16 residues. V was pared by 0 bases and J by 0 bases, with 11 bases between. Germline V lookup: CDR1 SEHNR, CDR2 FQNEAQ (reference sequence). In nucleotides, the CDR3 is TGTGCCAGCAGCTTAGCGGGTGGCGGAGACCAAGAGACCCAGTACTTC. It specifies CASSLAGGGDQETQYF.

V and J are TRBV14 and TRBJ1-6; D call uncertain. This CDR3 spans 13 amino acids. The ends were cut back, 1 base at V and 10 bases at J, with 8 bases in the middle. The germline CDR1 and CDR2 sequences are SGHDN and FVKESK. This CDR3 is CASSQALPSPLHF. CDR3 sequence (DNA): TGTGCCAGCAGCCAAGCCCTTCCCTCACCCCTCCACTTT. Drawing the rest from reference TRBV14 and TRBJ1-6, the complete variable domain is EAGVTQFPSHSVIEKGQTVTLRCDPISGHDNLYWYRRVMGKEIKFLLHFVKESKQDESGMPNNRFLAERTGGTYSTLKVQPAELEDSGVYFCASSQALPSPLHFGNGTRLTVT.

This clone was observed a handful of times. J is TRBJ1-3 and V is TRBV15, with D perhaps TRBD1 (5 bases). From germline, CDR1 is LNHNV and CDR2 YYDKDF (reference sequence). V lost 0 bases and J lost 4, with 10 bases in between. The CDR3 length is 15 residues. CDR3 DNA sequence: TGTGCCACCAGCAGAGATGGGGGGTGGGGAAACACCATATATTTT. It is translated as CATSRDGGWGNTIYF. The entire variable domain, with the rest obtained from reference TRBV15 and TRBJ1-3, is as follows: DAMVIQNPRYQVTQFGKPVTLSCSQTLNHNVMYWYQQKSSQAPKLLFHYYDKDFNNEADTPDNFQSRRPNTSFCFLDIRSPGLGDTAMYLCATSRDGGWGNTIYFGEGSWLTVV.